Below are 5 T cell receptor beta chains sequenced from a single sample in a study of regulatory T cells in long-lasting Graves disease. The authors built TCR beta libraries using iRepertoire HTBI primers and Arm-PCR of CDR3 regions. TCRdb redid the calling of the multiplex PCR reads with MiXCR, one entry per CDR3 protein. The sample includes 420,000 or so distinct CDR3 sequences, 16% seen only once; the top ten take about 23%. The sample's time point: newly diagnosed GD, antithyroid drugs for less than 3 months. PBMC-extracted RNA yielded the TCR library. This same sample was also part of a study on T cells in Graves' hyperthyroidism and ophthalmopathy.

This material consisted of peripheral blood mononuclear cells (PBMCs), taken at new diagnosis, from a patient treated with antithyroid drugs. The receptors derive from a woman under 30 with Graves disease.

This clonotype occurred many times. CDR3 coding DNA: TGTGCCAGCAGCCAAGATATTGTTGCTACGCAGTATTTT. This codes for CASSQDIVATQYF. V usage is TRBV3-1 and J usage is TRBJ2-3; D is undetermined. The CDR3 contains 13 residues. V was trimmed by 0 bases and J by 8 bases, leaving 9 bases between them. The germline V gene has CDR1 LGHDT and CDR2 YNNKEL (reference sequence).

This clonotype has a handful of counts. The J gene is TRBJ2-2, the V gene TRBV3-1, with 12 bases identical to TRBD1. The J segment lost 6 bases and the V segment lost 4 bases, leaving 6 bases of the junction unmatched. The CDR3 covers 16 residues. Germline CDR1 reads LGHDT; CDR2 reads YNNKEL (reference sequence). CDR3 in amino acids: CASSPGTGGFSGELFF. Here the CDR3 DNA reads TGTGCCAGCAGCCCTGGGACAGGGGGCTTTTCCGGGGAGCTGTTTTTT.

This clonotype was picked up many times. The chain carries TRBV18 and TRBJ1-4; unclear D gene. The CDR3 is 12 residues long. Germline loops: CDR1 KGHSH, CDR2 LQKENI. The V gene lost 3 bases and the J gene lost 6 bases, with 5 bases spanning the gap. CDR3 loop: CASSPSDEKLFF. The CDR3 coding sequence is TGTGCCAGCTCACCTTCAGATGAAAAACTGTTTTTT.

The table lists this clonotype with a few counts. This chain joins TRBV27 and TRBJ1-3, with TRBD1 as a possible D gene (5 bases). This CDR3 contains 15 residues. CDR1 MNHEY and CDR2 SMNVEV come from the germline V gene (reference sequence). The germline V and J ends were trimmed by 6 bases and 0 bases, with 12 bases remaining between them. The CDR3 spells CASSTDRRSGNTIYF. CDR3 coding DNA: TGTGCCAGCAGCACTGACAGACGCTCTGGAAACACCATATATTTT.

The sample holds a few counts of this clonotype. This chain uses TRBV15 with TRBJ2-1; D gene ambiguous. Germline V gene lookup returns CDR1 LNHNV and CDR2 YYDKDF (reference sequence). CDR3 length: 13 amino acids. V was pared by 5 bases and J by 6 bases, with 11 bases between. This CDR3 reads CATSGDTSNEQFF. The CDR3 DNA is TGTGCCACCAGCGGCGACACTTCCAATGAGCAGTTCTTC.